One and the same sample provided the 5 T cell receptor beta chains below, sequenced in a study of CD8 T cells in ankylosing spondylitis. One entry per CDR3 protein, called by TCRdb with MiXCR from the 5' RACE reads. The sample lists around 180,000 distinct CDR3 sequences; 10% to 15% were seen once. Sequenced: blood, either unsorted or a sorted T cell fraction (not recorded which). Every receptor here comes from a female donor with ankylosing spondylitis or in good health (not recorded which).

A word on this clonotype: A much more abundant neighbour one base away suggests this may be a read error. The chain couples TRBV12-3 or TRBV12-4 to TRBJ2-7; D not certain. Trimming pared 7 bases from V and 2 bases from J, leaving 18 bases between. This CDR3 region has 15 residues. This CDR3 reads CASMGYETTPYEQYF. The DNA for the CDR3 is TGTGCCAGCATGGGTTACGAAACTACCCCCTACGAGCAGTACTTC.

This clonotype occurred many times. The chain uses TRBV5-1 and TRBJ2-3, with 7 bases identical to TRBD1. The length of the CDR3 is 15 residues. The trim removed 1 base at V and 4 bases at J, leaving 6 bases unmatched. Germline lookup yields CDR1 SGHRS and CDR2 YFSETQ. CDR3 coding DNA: TGCGCCAGCAGCTTGAGTACAGGGGAAGCAGATACGCAGTATTTT. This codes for CASSLSTGEADTQYF.

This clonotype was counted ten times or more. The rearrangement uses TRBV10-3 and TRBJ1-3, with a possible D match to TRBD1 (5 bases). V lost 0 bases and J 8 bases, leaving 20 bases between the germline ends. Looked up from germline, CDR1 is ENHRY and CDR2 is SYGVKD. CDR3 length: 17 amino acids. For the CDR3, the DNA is TGTGCCATCAGTGAGTCGACCGCGGGACCCACGCGGGACACCATATATTTT. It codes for CAISESTAGPTRDTIYF.

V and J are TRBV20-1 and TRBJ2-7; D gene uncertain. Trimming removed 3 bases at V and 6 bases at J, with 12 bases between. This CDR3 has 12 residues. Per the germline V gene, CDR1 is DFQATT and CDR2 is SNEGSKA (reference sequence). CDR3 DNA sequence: TGCAGTGCTAGGATGTTAGGCTTCGAGCAGTACTTC. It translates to CSARMLGFEQYF.

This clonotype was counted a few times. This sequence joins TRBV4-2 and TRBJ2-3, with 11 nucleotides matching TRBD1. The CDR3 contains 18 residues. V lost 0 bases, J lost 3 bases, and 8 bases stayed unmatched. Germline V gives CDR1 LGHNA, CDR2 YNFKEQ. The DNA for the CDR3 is TGTGCCAGCAGCCAAGATCTCAGGGACAGGGGGAGGACAGATACGCAGTATTTT. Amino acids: CASSQDLRDRGRTDTQYF.